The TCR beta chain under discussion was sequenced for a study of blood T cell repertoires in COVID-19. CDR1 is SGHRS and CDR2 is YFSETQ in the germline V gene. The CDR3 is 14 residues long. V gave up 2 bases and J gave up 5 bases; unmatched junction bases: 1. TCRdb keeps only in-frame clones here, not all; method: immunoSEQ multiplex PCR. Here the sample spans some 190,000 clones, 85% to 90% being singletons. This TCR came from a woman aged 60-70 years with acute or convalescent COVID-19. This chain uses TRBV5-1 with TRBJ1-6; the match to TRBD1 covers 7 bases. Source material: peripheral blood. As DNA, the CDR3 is TGCGCCAGCAGCTTCGGACAGGATAATTCACCCCTCCACTTT. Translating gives CASSFGQDNSPLHF.